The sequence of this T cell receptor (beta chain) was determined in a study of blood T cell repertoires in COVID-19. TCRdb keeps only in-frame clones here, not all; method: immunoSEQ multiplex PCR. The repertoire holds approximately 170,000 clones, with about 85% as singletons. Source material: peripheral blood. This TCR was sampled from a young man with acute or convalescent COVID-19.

CDR3 coding DNA: TGTGCCAGCTCACCGGCACAGTCCTATGGCTACACCTTC. Protein product: CASSPAQSYGYTF. This sequence joins TRBV18 and TRBJ1-2; no clear D gene. Looked up from germline, CDR1 is KGHSH and CDR2 is LQKENI. The CDR3 totals 13 residues. Trimming stripped 3 bases from V and 4 bases from J, with 9 bases between.